A selection of T cell receptor beta chains follows, all from one sample in a study of cytomegalovirus exposure and HLA in healthy donors. The repertoire was sequenced with immunoSEQ multiplex PCR; TCRdb's copy has only in-frame clones and lacks some. The data contain over 75,000 clones, approximately 91% of them singletons. The sequenced sample consisted of PBMCs. These receptors came from a man younger than 40 in good health and CMV-seronegative. Each CDR3 is given with its conserved first and last residue. A D gene is named only where the DNA matches it firmly. Clone size is not always given. Where it is, it says once, few, many or a class for expanded clones.

j_call d_call v_call clone_size cdr3_nt cdr3_aa
TRBJ2-2 TRBD2 TRBV6-4 NA TGTGCCAGCAGTGGACTAGCGGAGACCGGGGAGCTGTTTTTT CASSGLAETGELFF
TRBJ2-7 TRBD1 TRBV7-3 NA TGTGCCAGCACCGCATCCGAGGGGGCAGGGGTCGAGCAGTACTTC CASTASEGAGVEQYF
TRBJ1-5 NA TRBV27 NA TGTGCCAGCAGTCCTACAGGGCAGAGGGGCCCCCAGCATTTT CASSPTGQRGPQHF
TRBJ2-7 TRBD2 TRBV14 NA TGTGCCAGCAGCCAACCCTCGCGGGAGTCCTACGAGCAGTACTTC CASSQPSRESYEQYF
TRBJ2-3 NA TRBV28 NA TGTGCCAGCAGTTTCGGGAGCAATACGCAGTATTTT CASSFGSNTQYF
TRBJ2-5 NA TRBV6-5 NA TGTGCCAGCAGTTACTCAGAGGAGGTGACCCAGTACTTC CASSYSEEVTQYF
TRBJ1-5 NA TRBV5-6 NA TGTGCCAGCAGCACTTACCGGGACATCAGCAATCAGCCCCAGCATTTT CASSTYRDISNQPQHF
TRBJ1-1 NA TRBV6-5 NA TGTGCCAGCAGCCAGAAATTAACGAACACTGAAGCTTTCTTT CASSQKLTNTEAFF
TRBJ1-1 NA TRBV19 NA TGTGCCACCAACCGCCCAGGGTCCGGGCCTGAAGCTTTCTTT CATNRPGSGPEAFF
TRBJ2-3 NA TRBV27 NA TGTGCCAGCAGACCTCACCGGGACATTTACACAGATACGCAGTATTTT CASRPHRDIYTDTQYF
TRBJ2-3 NA TRBV11-3 NA TGTGCCAGCAGCTTAGTGACTGGGACAGATACGCAGTATTTT CASSLVTGTDTQYF
TRBJ2-7 NA TRBV6-1 NA TGTGCCAGTCGACGACCTCCAGGTACCTACGAGCAGTACTTC CASRRPPGTYEQYF
TRBJ2-7 NA TRBV2 NA TGTGCCAGCAGCGGGAGCTCCTACGAGCAGTACTTC CASSGSSYEQYF
TRBJ2-2 TRBD1 TRBV11-2 once TGTGCCAGCAGCTTAAGGGGGACAGGGGCCGGGGAGCTGTTTTTT CASSLRGTGAGELFF
TRBJ2-2 NA TRBV2 NA TGTGCCAGCAGTGGGGGGCTAGCAAGTACCGGGGAGCTGTTTTTT CASSGGLASTGELFF
TRBJ2-7 NA TRBV10-1 once TGCGCCAGCAGTAGGGACACGCCCTTTTCCCTGATTTGGTACTTC CASSRDTPFSLIWYF
TRBJ2-5 TRBD1 TRBV5-1 NA TGCGCCAGCAGCCGGGACAGCCTCCAAGAGACCCAGTACTTC CASSRDSLQETQYF
TRBJ2-5 TRBD1 TRBV29-1 NA TGCAGCGCATGGGACAGGTCAGAGACCCAGTACTTC CSAWDRSETQYF
TRBJ2-1 NA TRBV5-1 NA TGCGCCAGCAGCTTGGTCAGGGGGGCCAACAATGAGCAGTTCTTC CASSLVRGANNEQFF
TRBJ1-2 TRBD1 TRBV11-2 few TGTGCCAGCGGGACAGCGAACACCTATGGCTACACCTTC CASGTANTYGYTF
TRBJ1-5 NA TRBV4-2 NA TGTGCCAGCAGCCAAGACAGGGCCCTCCAAAAACCCCAGCATTTT CASSQDRALQKPQHF
TRBJ1-1 TRBD1 TRBV6-6 NA TGTGCCAGCAGTTACCGGACAGGGCTGAACACTGAAGCTTTCTTT CASSYRTGLNTEAFF
TRBJ2-7 TRBD1 TRBV18 NA TGTGCCAGCTCACCGTCAAGGACAGGGGGCCCCTACGAGCAGTACTTC CASSPSRTGGPYEQYF
TRBJ1-1 NA TRBV10-3 once TGTGCCATCAGTGAGAGTAGGGGCCAGCAAGGGAGGATGAACACTGAAGCTTTCTTT CAISESRGQQGRMNTEAFF
TRBJ2-3 TRBD2 TRBV6-4 once TGTGCCAGCAGTATAGCGGGAAGCACAGATACGCAGTATTTT CASSIAGSTDTQYF
TRBJ2-5 TRBD2 TRBV6-1 NA TGTGCCAGCAGTATTAGCGGGAGTACCGACGGGGAGCAGTACTTC CASSISGSTDGEQYF
TRBJ2-7 NA TRBV5-1 NA TGCGCCAGCAGCTCCGGGACTCCCTACGAGCAGTACTTC CASSSGTPYEQYF
TRBJ1-5 NA TRBV28 NA TGTGCCAGCAGAACGAACGGACAGACATTTTATAGCAATCAGCCCCAGCATTTT CASRTNGQTFYSNQPQHF
TRBJ2-3 TRBD2 TRBV2 NA TGTGCCAGCAGTGCCCCACCACTAGCGGGAGATGGAGATACGCAGTATTTT CASSAPPLAGDGDTQYF
TRBJ1-4 TRBD1 TRBV29-1 NA TGCAGCGTACGACAGGGGCTTAATGAAAAACTGTTTTTT CSVRQGLNEKLFF
TRBJ1-5 NA TRBV30 once TGTGCCTGGGGGGCCGGGCCGAATAGCAATCAGCCCCAGCATTTT CAWGAGPNSNQPQHF
TRBJ1-6 NA TRBV10-3 NA TGTGCCATCAGTGTTGAAGGACAGTCTTCACCCCTCCACTTT CAISVEGQSSPLHF
TRBJ1-3 TRBD1 TRBV7-2 NA TGTGCCAGCAGCGGCCGACAGGGAGGAAACACCATATATTTT CASSGRQGGNTIYF
TRBJ2-7 TRBD1 TRBV7-9 NA TGTGCCAGCAGCTTGGGACAGGGGGACTACGAGCAGTACTTC CASSLGQGDYEQYF
TRBJ2-3 TRBD2 TRBV15 NA TGTGCCACCAGCAGAGATGGACTAGCGGGGGGGCTATCAGGCACAGATACGCAGTATTTT CATSRDGLAGGLSGTDTQYF
TRBJ1-5 NA TRBV25-1 NA TGTGCCAGCAGTCCAGCCCGGAGTCAGCCCCAGCATTTT CASSPARSQPQHF
TRBJ1-2 NA TRBV7-9 NA TGTGCCAGCAGCCCTCGGACGAGGGATGGCTACACCTTC CASSPRTRDGYTF
TRBJ2-5 NA TRBV19 NA TGTGCCAGTAGTACTACCGAGGGGGACCAAGAGACCCAGTACTTC CASSTTEGDQETQYF
TRBJ1-2 TRBD1 TRBV18 NA TGTGCCAGCTCAATAGGGACAGACTATGGCTACACCTTC CASSIGTDYGYTF
TRBJ2-3 TRBD2 TRBV27 NA TGTGCCAGCAGTCCTACTAGCGGGAGGGCCCCCACAGATACGCAGTATTTT CASSPTSGRAPTDTQYF
TRBJ1-4 NA TRBV5-4 NA TGTGCCAGCGGTCTACGGGGGGTAACAACTAATGAAAAACTGTTTTTT CASGLRGVTTNEKLFF
TRBJ1-1 NA TRBV9 NA TGTGCCAGCAGCGTAGTTGAGGGCGCGAACACTGAAGCTTTCTTT CASSVVEGANTEAFF
TRBJ2-1 NA TRBV11-2 NA TGTGCCAGCAGCTTAGGGGAGAACGTTGAGCAGTTCTTC CASSLGENVEQFF
TRBJ1-5 TRBD1 TRBV27 NA TGTGCCAGCAGTTTGTGGACAGGGGGGCATCAGCCCCAGCATTTT CASSLWTGGHQPQHF
TRBJ2-7 NA TRBV27 NA TGTGCCAGCAGTTTATCGCTATCCTACGAGCAGTACTTC CASSLSLSYEQYF
TRBJ1-2 NA TRBV6-5 NA TGTGCCAGCAGTTACTCGTGGGCCAACGCTAACTATGGCTACACCTTC CASSYSWANANYGYTF
TRBJ2-2 NA TRBV6-6 NA TGTGCCAGCAGTAAACCCGGGGGTAACACCGGGGAGCTGTTTTTT CASSKPGGNTGELFF
TRBJ1-1 NA TRBV28 NA TGTGCCAGCAGTTTATGGTCAGGGACTTTGGGCACTGAAGCTTTCTTT CASSLWSGTLGTEAFF